In its sample, the clone carrying this TCR beta chain was seen a few times. Isolated RNA was reverse transcribed into cDNA used as the sequencing template. Clones were read by immunoSEQ multiplex PCR, and TCRdb kept only the in-frame ones, dropping some. There are about 160,000 clones in the sample; around three fifths occur only once, and around 0.91% lies in the top ten. J gave up 3 bases and V 6 bases, and 2 bases lay outside the gene matches. The V gene's germline CDR1 is ENHRY and CDR2 SYGVKD. The CDR3 has 13 amino acids. Treatment in this sample: oral pan-JAK inhibitor, 5-10 mg twice daily. The data were obtained in a study of CD8+ T cells in alopecia areata.

Specimen: CD4+ T cells sorted from blood, collected at week 4, from a patient treated with tofacitinib. The V and J genes are TRBV10-3 and TRBJ1-1; 9 bases match TRBD1. The sequence was obtained from a human donor with alopecia areata. CDR3 sequence: CAIRDRGDTEAFF. DNA for the CDR3: TGTGCCATCAGGGACAGGGGTGACACTGAAGCTTTCTTT.